The 32 T cell receptor beta chains below all came from one sample that was sequenced in a study of glioma-infiltrating T cells. Amplification of TCR alpha and beta CDR3 regions from RNA used iRepertoire nested multiplex PCR. One entry per CDR3 protein results from TCRdb running MiXCR on the multiplex PCR reads. This sample has over 70,000 distinct CDR3 sequences; approximately 22% occur once, and the top ten carry about 6.7%. The specimen sequenced was glioma tissue, nonneoplastic brain tissue, or PBMCs (not recorded which). The receptors were gathered from a human donor with low-grade glioma or glioblastoma, undergoing nonglioma brain surgery, or in good health (not recorded which).

This clonotype was counted between two and nine times. The chain employs TRBV7-2 and TRBJ1-5, with D possibly TRBD1 on 6 matching bases. This CDR3 comprises 15 residues. Germline V gene data show CDR1 as SGHTA and CDR2 as FQGNSA. V shed 3 bases and J shed 5 bases, with 14 bases lying between them. The CDR3, as DNA: TGTGCCAGCAGCTTTTTTAGGGGGGAGGATCAGCCCCAGCATTTT. Its translation is CASSFFRGEDQPQHF.

This clonotype was picked up many times. V is TRBV27 and J is TRBJ1-5; 10 bases are shared with TRBD1. The CDR3 contains 19 residues. The V segment lost 5 bases and the J segment 5 bases; nucleotides outside the gene matches: 18. Germline V gene lookup returns CDR1 MNHEY and CDR2 SMNVEV (reference sequence). CDR3 in DNA: TGTGCCAGCAGTCCCGGTGGGGGACAGGGGATCAGGGTCGATCAGCCCCAGCATTTT. Its translation is CASSPGGGQGIRVDQPQHF.

This clonotype was recorded many times. The chain employs TRBV4-1 and TRBJ2-1; D uncertain. There are 11 residues in the CDR3. The V gene's germline CDR1 is MGHRA and CDR2 YSYEKL. V lost 0 bases, J lost 12 bases, and 6 bases lay in between. The CDR3 DNA sequence: TGCGCCAGCAGCCAAGATCGGCGGCAGTTCTTC. It specifies CASSQDRRQFF.

The table lists this clonotype with many counts. This chain links TRBV7-9 with TRBJ2-7, with unresolved D. Germline CDR1 reads SEHNR; CDR2 reads FQNEAQ (reference sequence). The CDR3 runs to 14 residues. Trimming took off 4 bases at V and 9 bases at J, with 19 bases between the two ends. In nucleotides, the CDR3 is TGTGCCAGCAGCTCCTCTTCTATACGATGGGTGCAGTACTTC. Its protein product is CASSSSSIRWVQYF.

Concerning this clonotype: A single base separates this from a much larger clone, so it may be a read error. The chain combines TRBV29-1 with TRBJ2-1; D is undetermined. The CDR3 is 14 amino acids. Germline CDR1 and CDR2: SQVTM and ANQGSEA. CDR3 loop: CSVHSDKAYNKQFF. DNA of the CDR3: TGCAGCGTTCACTCGGATAAAGCCTACAATAAGCAGTTCTTC.

In this sample, this clonotype turned up a few times. The CDR3 bases are TGCAGCGTTGAAGATTGGGGACAGGGTAACACCGGGGAGCTGTTTTTT. This translates into CSVEDWGQGNTGELFF. The chain has TRBV29-1 and TRBJ2-2; 9 bases are shared with TRBD1. The CDR3 covers 16 residues. Trimming cost V 0 bases and J 2 bases; bases outside gene matches: 4. Germline CDR1 is SQVTM and CDR2 is ANQGSEA.

This clonotype has at least ten counts. The chain is built from TRBV18 and TRBJ2-5; D gene ambiguous. Trimming stripped 1 base from V and 2 bases from J, with 5 bases between. CDR1 and CDR2 from the germline V gene are KGHSH and LQKENI. The CDR3 runs 13 residues. CDR3 in amino acids: CASSPRQQETQYF. The CDR3 DNA follows: TGTGCCAGCTCACCACGCCAGCAAGAGACCCAGTACTTC.

This clonotype was found many times. The rearrangement joins TRBV12-3 or TRBV12-4 to TRBJ1-5; perhaps TRBD1 as D (5 bases). V gave up 6 bases and J gave up 0 bases, with 12 bases separating them. This CDR3 is built from 15 residues. The CDR3 DNA sequence: TGTGCCAGCAGCCCAGACAGATATAGCAATCAGCCCCAGCATTTT. Its translation: CASSPDRYSNQPQHF.

This clonotype was counted between two and nine times. The chain is built from TRBV12-3 or TRBV12-4 and TRBJ2-1, with D maybe TRBD2 (6 bases). The V and J ends lost 7 bases and 4 bases respectively, with 20 bases between them. This CDR3 contains 16 residues. This chain's CDR3 is CASTRGGTGLYNEQFF. Written as DNA, the CDR3 is TGTGCCAGCACCCGTGGTGGGACTGGGCTATACAATGAGCAGTTCTTC.

This clonotype was observed at least ten times. The chain couples TRBV3-1 to TRBJ2-7, with 8 bases that match TRBD1. V lost 3 bases and J lost 2; bases outside the gene matches: 9. Germline V lookup: CDR1 LGHDT, CDR2 YNNKEL (reference sequence). The CDR3 totals 16 residues. CDR3 sequence (DNA): TGTGCCAGCAGCCATAGACAGGGGACGGGGGCCTACGAGCAGTACTTC. It translates to CASSHRQGTGAYEQYF.

The chain carries TRBV5-1 and TRBJ2-3; 9 nucleotides match TRBD2. This CDR3 has 16 residues. CDR1 and CDR2 from the germline V gene are SGHRS and YFSETQ. V gave up 4 bases and J gave up 4 bases; unmatched junction bases: 10. The CDR3 protein is CASSPRSREGSDTQYF. The CDR3 nucleotides are TGCGCCAGCAGCCCTCGCTCGCGGGAGGGATCAGATACGCAGTATTTT.

There are many counts of this clonotype. This chain uses TRBV4-1 with TRBJ2-1; 7 nucleotides line up with TRBD2. J gave up 7 bases and V 6 bases, and 12 bases lay outside the gene matches. The CDR3 is 15 amino acids. Germline lookup yields CDR1 MGHRA and CDR2 YSYEKL. For the CDR3, the DNA is TGCGCCAGCAGGACTACTAGCGTCTCCAGTAATGAGCAGTTCTTC. Its translation is CASRTTSVSSNEQFF.

Worth noting for this clonotype: Its ends do not fully match the called genes, so a read error is possible. The chain combines TRBV18 with TRBJ1-1; D unclear. This CDR3 region has 13 residues. The germline CDR1 and CDR2 sequences are KGHSH and LQKENI. This chain's CDR3 is CASSPGDVTKAFF. The CDR3 coding sequence is TGTGCCAGCTCACCAGGAGACGTCACTAAAGCTTTCTTT.

This clonotype has ten or more counts. This rearrangement joins TRBV14 to TRBJ1-1; D is undetermined. The V gene's germline CDR1 is SGHDN and CDR2 FVKESK. The V end lost 3 bases, the J end lost 10 bases, and 15 bases lay between the germline ends. This CDR3 is built from 13 residues. The CDR3 loop is CASSQTLGFRAFF. CDR3 coding DNA: TGTGCCAGCAGCCAGACCTTGGGGTTCAGAGCTTTCTTT.

This clonotype was detected many times. V usage is TRBV3-1 and J usage is TRBJ1-5; D is possibly TRBD1 (6 bases). V lost 4 bases, J lost 6 bases, and 13 bases lay in between. Germline V gene data show CDR1 as LGHDT and CDR2 as YNNKEL (reference sequence). The CDR3 consists of 14 residues. CDR3 DNA sequence: TGTGCCAGCAGCCCACAGGGTAGTAGTCAGCCCCAGCATTTT. Protein product: CASSPQGSSQPQHF. Combining the CDR3 with reference TRBV3-1 and TRBJ1-5 gives the whole variable domain DTAVSQTPKYLVTQMGNDKSIKCEQNLGHDTMYWYKQDSKKFLKIMFSYNNKELIINETVPNRFSPKSPDKAHLNLHINSLELGDSAVYFCASSPQGSSQPQHFGDGTRLSIL.

A few counts support this clonotype. The rearrangement uses TRBV19 and TRBJ2-1; D is perhaps TRBD1 or TRBD2 (8 bases each). The CDR3 is made up of 16 amino acids. The germline V gene encodes CDR1 LNHDA and CDR2 SQIVND (reference sequence). V lost 5 bases to trimming and J lost 16 bases, with 30 bases between them. The CDR3 sequence: CASSSPGTGNGTSQFF. The CDR3, as DNA: TGTGCCAGTAGTTCCCCCGGGACAGGAAACGGGACTAGTCAATTCTTC.

For this clonotype: The junction departs from germline at one end; a sequencing error may be responsible. V usage is TRBV28 and J usage is TRBJ2-2; D is perhaps TRBD2 (6 bases). Germline V gives CDR1 MDHEN, CDR2 SYDVKM. CDR3 length: 16 amino acids. The CDR3 DNA follows: TGTGCCAGCAGTTTGGAGGGGCCTCCGAACGCCGGGGAGCTGTTTTTT. Amino acid sequence: CASSLEGPPNAGELFF.

Points on this clonotype: A much larger clone is a single base away; this may be a read error. The J gene is TRBJ1-2, the V gene TRBV3-1; D unclear. Germline-derived CDR1 and CDR2 are LGHDT and YNNKEL (reference sequence). This CDR3 is built from 13 residues. The CDR3 sequence: CASSPQVGAGYAF. The CDR3 DNA reads TGTGCCAGCAGCCCCCAAGTAGGAGCGGGCTACGCCTTC.

This clonotype has a count of ten or more. The chain is built from TRBV20-1 and TRBJ1-5, with TRBD1 matching over 7 bases. From germline, CDR1 is DFQATT and CDR2 SNEGSKA (reference sequence). Losses at the gene ends were 6 bases for V and 2 bases for J; bases not matched to a gene: 4. CDR3 length equals 13 residues. CDR3 protein: CSAGGIGNQPQHF. CDR3 coding DNA: TGCAGTGCAGGGGGCATTGGCAATCAGCCCCAGCATTTT.

This clonotype was recorded at least ten times. The rearrangement links TRBV18 to TRBJ1-3; TRBD1 agrees at 7 bases. The CDR3 is 14 amino acids. V trimming: 4 bases; J trimming: 5 bases; junction bases outside the gene matches: 5. Germline loops: CDR1 KGHSH, CDR2 LQKENI. The CDR3 loop reads CASSLGTERNTIYF. The CDR3 DNA reads TGTGCCAGCTCACTGGGGACAGAGAGAAACACCATATATTTT.

This clonotype was counted many times. The genes are TRBV4-1 and TRBJ2-2; a possible D gene is TRBD1 (6 bases). Trimming took 8 bases from V and 3 from J, leaving 10 bases between them. The CDR3 spans 13 residues. The germline gives CDR1 MGHRA, CDR2 YSYEKL. CDR3 nucleotide sequence: TGCGCCAGCGGTCCAGGGGACACCGGGGAGCTGTTTTTT. Residues: CASGPGDTGELFF.

With respect to this clonotype: Compared with germline, one end of the junction differs, possibly owing to a read error. The rearrangement uses TRBV7-2 and TRBJ2-2, with 7 positions matching TRBD2. The germline V gene has CDR1 SGHTA and CDR2 FQGNSA. There are 18 residues in the CDR3. The CDR3 region has the DNA TGTGCCAGCCAATATATCGGAGGACTAGTGGGGGAATTGGGGGAGCAGTTTTTT. Its protein product is CASQYIGGLVGELGEQFF.

The CDR3 here is CASSQEGIAASYEQYF. The CDR3 coding sequence is TGTGCCAGCAGCCAAGAAGGGATAGCGGCATCCTACGAGCAGTACTTC. The J gene is TRBJ2-7, the V gene TRBV3-1; tentatively, D is TRBD2 (6 bases). The CDR3 contains 16 residues. From germline, CDR1 is LGHDT and CDR2 YNNKEL (reference sequence). Trimming stripped 0 bases from V and 1 base from J, with 13 bases between.

The table lists this clonotype with a few counts. The chain is built from TRBV7-9 and TRBJ2-3; TRBD2 aligns across 7 bases. Germline values: CDR1 SEHNR, CDR2 FQNEAQ (reference sequence). The V and J ends lost 2 bases and 2 bases, in that order; junction bases with no gene match: 4. The length of the CDR3 is 15 residues. In DNA form, the CDR3 reads TGTGCCAGCAGCTTAACGGGACTACCCACAGATACGCAGTATTTT. It encodes CASSLTGLPTDTQYF. Combining the CDR3 with reference TRBV7-9 and TRBJ2-3 gives the whole variable domain DTGVSQNPRHKITKRGQNVTFRCDPISEHNRLYWYRQTLGQGPEFLTYFQNEAQLEKSRLLSDRFSAERPKGSFSTLEIQRTEQGDSAMYLCASSLTGLPTDTQYFGPGTRLTVL.

This clonotype was seen many times. The chain recombines TRBV7-2 with TRBJ2-7; possibly TRBD1 for D (7 bases). V lost 4 bases and J lost 3, with 13 bases in between. Per the germline V gene, CDR1 is SGHTA and CDR2 is FQGNSA. This CDR3 has 14 amino acids. CDR3 sequence reads: CASSSPGGHYEQYF. CDR3 nucleotide sequence: TGTGCCAGCAGCTCCCCAGGGGGGCACTACGAGCAGTACTTC.

This clonotype was seen more than once but under ten times. V is TRBV19 and J is TRBJ1-4, with D uncertain. The length of the CDR3 is 15 residues. V was shortened by 4 bases and J by 5 bases, with 14 bases between the two germline ends. The V gene's germline CDR1 is LNHDA and CDR2 SQIVND (reference sequence). CDR3 DNA: TGTGCCAGTAGTAGTGACGGTTGGATGAATGAAAAACTGTTTTTT. It codes for CASSSDGWMNEKLFF.

This clonotype was seen repeatedly, ten times or more. This chain connects TRBV24-1 to TRBJ2-5; a possible D gene is TRBD2 (5 bases). Germline V gene sequence: CDR1 KGHDR, CDR2 SFDVKD. Trimming left V 5 bases short and J 7 bases short, with 13 bases between. The CDR3 length is 13 residues. The CDR3 sequence: CATSVSDSGTQYF. The CDR3 DNA sequence: TGTGCCACCAGTGTTAGCGATTCCGGGACCCAGTACTTC.

With regard to this clonotype: A much larger clone sits a single nucleotide away, making a read error possible. The CDR3 bases are TGTGCCAGCAGTGAACTGGTTCAAACGAACAATGAGCAGTCCTTC. Its translation: CASSELVQTNNEQSF. The chain employs TRBV25-1 and TRBJ2-1; D uncertain. Per germline, CDR1 MGHDK and CDR2 SYGVNS. This CDR3 spans 15 amino acids.

This clonotype was detected many times. The chain has TRBV11-1 and TRBJ2-6; TRBD2 might be the D (5 bases). This CDR3 has 15 amino acids. The V gene's germline CDR1 is SGHAT and CDR2 FQDESV (reference sequence). The V gene lost 5 bases and the J gene lost 4 bases, with 12 bases spanning the gap. The CDR3 loop is CASSPLRGGANVLTF. The CDR3 DNA reads TGTGCCAGCAGCCCTCTTCGGGGAGGGGCCAACGTCCTGACTTTC.

The rearrangement links TRBV5-1 to TRBJ2-1; 7 nucleotides agree with TRBD2. The germline gives CDR1 SGHRS, CDR2 YFSETQ. V was clipped by 6 bases and J by 1 base; unmatched bases: 4. The CDR3 contains 14 residues. The CDR3 is CASNERDSYNEQFF. The CDR3 DNA reads TGCGCCAGCAACGAGCGGGATTCCTACAATGAGCAGTTCTTC.

This clonotype came up many times. V usage is TRBV3-1 and J usage is TRBJ2-5; no reliable D call. CDR3 length: 15 amino acids. Germline V lookup: CDR1 LGHDT, CDR2 YNNKEL (reference sequence). Trimming pared 0 bases from V and 4 bases from J, leaving 12 bases between. This CDR3 is CASSQDRYPRETQYF. DNA of the CDR3: TGTGCCAGCAGCCAAGATAGGTACCCACGAGAGACCCAGTACTTC.

In its sample, this clonotype was seen many times. This chain links TRBV20-1 with TRBJ1-2, with 9 bases matching TRBD1. Germline V CDR1 and CDR2: DFQATT, SNEGSKA (reference sequence). After removal of 3 bases from V and 5 bases from J, the junction contained 7 bases not matched to a gene. This CDR3 spans 14 amino acids. The DNA of the CDR3 is TGCAGTGCTAGTCCGTGGGACAGGGCATATGGCTACACCTTC. It codes for CSASPWDRAYGYTF.